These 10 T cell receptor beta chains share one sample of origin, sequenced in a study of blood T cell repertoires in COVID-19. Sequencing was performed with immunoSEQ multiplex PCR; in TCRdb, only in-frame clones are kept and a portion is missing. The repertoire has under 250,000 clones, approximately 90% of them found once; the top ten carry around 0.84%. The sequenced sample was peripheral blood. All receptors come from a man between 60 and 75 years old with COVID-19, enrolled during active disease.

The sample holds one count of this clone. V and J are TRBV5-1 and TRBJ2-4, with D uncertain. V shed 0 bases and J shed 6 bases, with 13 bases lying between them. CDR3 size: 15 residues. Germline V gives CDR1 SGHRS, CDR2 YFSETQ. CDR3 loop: CASSLASPRGNIQYF. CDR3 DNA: TGCGCCAGCAGCTTGGCTAGTCCGCGAGGAAACATTCAGTACTTC.

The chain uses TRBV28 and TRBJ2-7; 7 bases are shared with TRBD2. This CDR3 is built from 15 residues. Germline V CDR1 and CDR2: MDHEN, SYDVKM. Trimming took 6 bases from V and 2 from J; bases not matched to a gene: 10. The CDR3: CASSPPGGVPYEQYF. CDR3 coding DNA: TGTGCCAGCAGCCCCCCGGGGGGAGTCCCCTACGAGCAGTACTTC.

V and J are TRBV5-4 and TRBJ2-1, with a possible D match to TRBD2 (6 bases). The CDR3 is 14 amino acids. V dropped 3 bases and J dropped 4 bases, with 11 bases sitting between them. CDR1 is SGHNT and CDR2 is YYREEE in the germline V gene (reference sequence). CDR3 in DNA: TGTGCCAGCAGCTCTGGCGGGGTATACAATGAGCAGTTCTTC. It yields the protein CASSSGGVYNEQFF.

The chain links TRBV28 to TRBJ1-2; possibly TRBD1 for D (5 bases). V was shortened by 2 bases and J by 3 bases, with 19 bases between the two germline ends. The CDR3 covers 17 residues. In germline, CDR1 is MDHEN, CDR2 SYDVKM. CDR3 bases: TGTGCCAGCAGTTTAAGTTCCCGGGGGGTGAGGGACTATGGCTACACCTTC. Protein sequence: CASSLSSRGVRDYGYTF.

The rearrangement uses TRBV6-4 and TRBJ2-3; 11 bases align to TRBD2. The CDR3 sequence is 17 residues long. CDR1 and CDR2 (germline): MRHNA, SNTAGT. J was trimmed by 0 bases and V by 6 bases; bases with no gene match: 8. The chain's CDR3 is CASRAGTSGSSTDTQYF. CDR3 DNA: TGTGCCAGCAGAGCCGGGACTAGCGGATCTAGCACAGATACGCAGTATTTT.

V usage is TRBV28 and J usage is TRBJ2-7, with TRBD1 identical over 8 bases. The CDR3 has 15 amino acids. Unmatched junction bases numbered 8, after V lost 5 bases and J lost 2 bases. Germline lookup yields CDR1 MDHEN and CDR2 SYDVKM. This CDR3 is CASSHGTGHAYEQYF. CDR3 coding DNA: TGTGCCAGCAGTCACGGGACAGGCCATGCCTACGAGCAGTACTTC.

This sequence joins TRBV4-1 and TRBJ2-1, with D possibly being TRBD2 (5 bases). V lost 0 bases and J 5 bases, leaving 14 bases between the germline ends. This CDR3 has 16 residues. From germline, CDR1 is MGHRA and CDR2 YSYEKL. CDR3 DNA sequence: TGCGCCAGCAGCCAAGATCCATTAGCGAGACACAATGAGCAGTTCTTC. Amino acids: CASSQDPLARHNEQFF.

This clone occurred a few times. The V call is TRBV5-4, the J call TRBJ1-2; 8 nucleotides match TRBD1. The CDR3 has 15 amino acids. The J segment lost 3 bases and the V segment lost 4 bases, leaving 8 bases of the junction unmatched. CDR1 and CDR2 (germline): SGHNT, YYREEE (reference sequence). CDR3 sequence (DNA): TGTGCCAGCAGCAAGGGACAGGTAAAAGACTATGGCTACACCTTC. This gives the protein CASSKGQVKDYGYTF.

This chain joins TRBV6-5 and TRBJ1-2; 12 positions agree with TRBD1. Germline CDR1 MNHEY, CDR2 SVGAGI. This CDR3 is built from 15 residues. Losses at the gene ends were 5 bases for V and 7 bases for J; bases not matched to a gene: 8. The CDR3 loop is CASSQRGQGALGYTF. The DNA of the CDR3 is TGTGCCAGCAGTCAGCGGGGACAGGGGGCTCTTGGCTACACCTTC.

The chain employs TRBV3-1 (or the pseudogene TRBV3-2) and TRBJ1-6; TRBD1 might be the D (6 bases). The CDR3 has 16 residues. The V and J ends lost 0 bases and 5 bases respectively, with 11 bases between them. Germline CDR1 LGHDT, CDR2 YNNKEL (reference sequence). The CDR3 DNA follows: TGTGCCAGCAGCCAAGATGGGGGCAGGGATAATTCACCCCTCCACTTT. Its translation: CASSQDGGRDNSPLHF.